The 5 T cell receptor beta chains reported below all come from one sample, sequenced in a study of T cell responses to AZD1222 COVID-19 vaccine. This table comes from immunoSEQ multiplex PCR, and its TCRdb copy is limited to in-frame clones, with some not included. The sample has 90,000 to 150,000 clones, around 90% seen once; the top ten hold approximately 2.6%. Material: peripheral blood, obtained 28 days after the second AZD1222 dose. The origin of the receptors is an adult who received the AZD1222 COVID-19 vaccine.

The chain links TRBV28 to TRBJ2-7; 12 nucleotides agree with TRBD1. Germline trimming cut 6 bases from V and 5 bases from J; bases unmatched to any gene: 5. In germline, CDR1 is MDHEN, CDR2 SYDVKM. The CDR3 extends over 14 amino acids. The CDR3 is CASRGQGAGHEQYF. The CDR3 DNA follows: TGTGCCAGCAGGGGACAGGGGGCGGGCCACGAGCAGTACTTC.

The chain employs TRBV7-9 and TRBJ1-5, with D uncertain. The V end lost 5 bases, the J end lost 2 bases, and 10 bases lay between the germline ends. The CDR3 runs 14 residues. Germline CDR1 and CDR2: SEHNR and FQNEAQ (reference sequence). This chain's CDR3 is CASSADGGNQPQHF. In DNA form, the CDR3 reads TGTGCCAGCAGCGCTGACGGGGGCAATCAGCCCCAGCATTTT. The full variable domain, with the rest looked up from reference TRBV7-9 and TRBJ1-5, is DTGVSQNPRHKITKRGQNVTFRCDPISEHNRLYWYRQTLGQGPEFLTYFQNEAQLEKSRLLSDRFSAERPKGSFSTLEIQRTEQGDSAMYLCASSADGGNQPQHFGDGTRLSIL.

A single count supports this clone. J is TRBJ1-5 and V is TRBV18, with D unclear. The V end lost 3 bases, the J end lost 4 bases, and 7 bases lay between the germline ends. This CDR3 spans 13 amino acids. Germline assignment: CDR1 KGHSH and CDR2 LQKENI. CDR3 in DNA: TGTGCCAGCTCACCCGGCAAGAATCAGCCCCAGCATTTT. Amino acid sequence: CASSPGKNQPQHF.

This clone showed up just a few times. The chain recombines TRBV6-5 with TRBJ2-7; D is uncertain. The CDR3 extends over 14 amino acids. Germline values: CDR1 MNHEY, CDR2 SVGAGI. The germline V and J ends were trimmed by 0 bases and 3 bases, with 9 bases remaining between them. CDR3 sequence reads: CASSYSKHLYEQYF. In DNA, the CDR3 is TGTGCCAGCAGTTACTCGAAACACCTCTACGAGCAGTACTTC.

The table lists this clone with a count of one. J is TRBJ1-5 and V is TRBV6-2 or TRBV6-3; D uncertain. Germline V gene sequence: CDR1 MNHEY, CDR2 SVGEGT. V was trimmed by 0 bases and J by 5 bases, leaving 5 bases between them. The length of the CDR3 is 13 residues. In DNA form, the CDR3 reads TGTGCCAGCAGTTACTCAGGCCATCAGCCCCAGCATTTT. Translated: CASSYSGHQPQHF.